This T cell receptor (beta chain) is from a study of identical twins. General study results and limits: Researchers reported excess low generation probability among twin-shared out-of-frame alpha sequences.

This clonotype was detected many times. Its antigen is still unknown. TCRdb reprocessed the 5' RACE reads with MiXCR, giving one entry per CDR3 protein. The data contain about 480,000 distinct CDR3 sequences, around 14% of them singletons. Germline values: CDR1 SGHRS, CDR2 YFSETQ. The CDR3 runs to 16 residues. After removal of 4 bases from V and 8 bases from J, the junction contained 11 bases not matched to a gene. This same sample was also part of a study on yellow fever vaccine responses in identical twins.

The origin of this receptor is a young woman in good health. The material sequenced was CD4+ T cells sorted from blood. The chain links TRBV5-1 to TRBJ2-1; 11 nucleotides line up with TRBD2. The CDR3 bases are TGCGCCAGCAGCGGTATGACTAGCGGGATTGTCCATGAGCAGTTCTTC. The encoded protein is CASSGMTSGIVHEQFF.